What follows describes a single TCR beta chain. Its antigen target is currently unknown. No base quality values were provided; no much bigger clone lies one nucleotide off. The entry originates in a study of cytomegalovirus exposure and HLA in healthy donors (TCRdb year 2017). As for the study more broadly: An earlier analysis of 587 of the donors reported 250 to 350 Gb of sequence data and around 100 million unique TCR beta sequences obtained from around 190 million T cells. Every repertoire in the discovery cohort had been generated on one and the same sequencing platform. A later analysis re-analyzed previously published TCR beta repertoires from about 600 donors and added high-resolution HLA genotyping to study TCR occurrence patterns. Typing coverage varied by locus: roughly 629-630 donors for A, B, C, DRB1 and DQB1; around 560 for DQA1; about 590 for DPA1; around 450 for DPB1. The study used immunosequencing to profile the T cell repertoires of approximately 630 subjects and linked those repertoires to cytomegalovirus serostatus. To decide whether each TCR beta V gene segment behaved as functional or pseudogenic, an earlier analysis of nearly 600 of the donors relied on high-throughput TCR beta sequencing. In addition to the first cohort of 650 to 800 subjects, a separate validation cohort of 120 different subjects was used. Both class I and class II loci were covered by HLA typing, at four-digit resolution. Approximately 310 gigabases of sequencing data and roughly 81 million unique TCR sequences made up an early release that covered several hundred HLA-typed donors. A handful of DR-DQ haplotypes were handled as single units for association and clustering because linkage in the cohort was strong. Across about 370 genotyped donors of the cohort, an average of roughly 200,000 unique TCR beta nucleotide sequences per donor were sequenced, and 15% to 20% of those sequences were non-productive. High-throughput TCR immunosequencing, statistical association of individual TCRs with disease status, and machine learning were combined to predict cytomegalovirus infection status. Rather than drawing on any new phenotypic data, the later analysis identified candidate immune exposures from TCR beta sequences and the way those sequences occurred across donors. A later genetic analysis used genome-wide SNP genotypes for about three fifths of the 666 donors, treating that subset as a discovery cohort. Of the approximately 400 genotyped donors, roughly 85% fell in the genetic ancestry cluster associated with self-reported Caucasian donors. Donor age, sex, ethnicity and CMV serostatus were compiled alongside the repertoire data. The study aimed to test whether cataloging public T cell receptors could reveal signatures of past pathogen exposure. What the work shows at the level of the full study, not this receptor alone: A further reported finding was that TCR beta sequences accurately predicted the HLA-A and HLA-B alleles for most subjects in the first cohort. The only immune exposure information available for the cohort was CMV serostatus. The authors suggested that the approach could potentially be extended to other disease states and immunological phenotypes. According to a later analysis, most CMV-associated TCR beta chains appeared to be HLA-restricted, and the HLA associations seemed to be driven largely by CMV exposure. An earlier analysis of approximately 600 of the donors showed that most TCR beta V segments appeared in productive rearrangements either about 87% or about 30% of the time, which broadly matched IMGT annotations. In the study, approximately 160 TCR beta chains were listed as associated with cytomegalovirus. The 87-base-pair reads could not distinguish some IMGT-functional V segments, including TRBV6-2 and TRBV6-3, so those segments were excluded. Correlated functional status among segregating V segments might be attributable to linkage disequilibrium, but an unknown experimental factor could not be ruled out. Cytomegalovirus status was reported to be diagnosed by the classifier with high specificity and sensitivity in both the original and validation cohorts. A few of the identified cytomegalovirus-associated TCR beta chains were confirmed in vitro to be specific for cytomegalovirus antigens. Across donors, most TCR sequences were observed very rarely, whereas some public TCRs were present in many individuals. In a later genetic analysis, fewer N-insertions in productive TCRs were reported among donors in an Asian-associated ancestry cluster than the roughly 700-donor mean. In this cohort, only TCR beta chains were sequenced, and detectable features were limited by the absence of alpha or paired-chain data. Several of the top co-occurrence clusters appeared to be linked to parvovirus B19, influenza, CMV and Epstein-Barr virus, according to a later analysis. A cluster of highly shared sequence variants was judged likely to represent a technical artifact of the sequencing pipeline. Compared with equally common non-associated chains, HLA-associated TCR beta chains in a later analysis were more clonally expanded and had lower generation probabilities. Over 15 rarely observed V segments, including chromosome 9 orphons, were excluded from the earlier analysis of approximately 600 of the donors because counts were too low. Because HLA typing was unavailable for some donors at each locus, only the typed subset was used in association tests. When HLA alleles, especially DR and DQ, strongly co-occurred, TCR associations were difficult to assign to individual alleles. Roughly uniform sequencing depth across donors was assumed in presence/absence analyses, although this assumption may not hold. Specific HLA alleles were associated with around 18,000 TCR beta sequences at a false discovery rate of 0.05 in a later analysis. A later genetic analysis associated a missense DCLRE1C variant with V-gene and J-gene trimming of TCR beta chains, and an independent cohort replicated the association. According to a later analysis, TCR association rates differed among HLA loci, with DRB1 alleles showing the most associated TCRs and HLA-C alleles showing the fewest.

A distance of 14 bases separates the germline ends of V and J, which lose 5 bases and 6 bases respectively. The CDR3 has 14 amino acids, counting the end cysteine and phenylalanine. The DNA shown is the 42-base CDR3, in frame from base 1. Via the germline V gene, CDR1 is MDHEN and CDR2 SYDVKM. The cohort comprised approximately 700 healthy bone marrow donors. Cohort members were all nominally healthy when sampled, although unrecorded immune exposures were likely present. The donor was CMV seronegative and was included in the group of a few hundred seronegative cohort members. Each donor provided a peripheral blood sample, and peripheral blood mononuclear cells were used for TCR beta sequencing. The Qiagen DNeasy Blood Extraction Kit was used to extract genomic DNA from the blood cell samples. Library generation was performed with the immunoSEQ multiplex PCR assay. A mixture of 60 forward primers for TCR Vbeta segments and 13 reverse primers for TCR Jbeta segments was used in the multiplex PCR. A multiplex PCR assay on genomic DNA amplified the CDR3 region of rearranged TCR beta genes. Amplified TCR beta libraries were sequenced as 87-base-pair reads on the Illumina HiSeq System. Processing in the source paper ran as follows. A later analysis counted tens of millions of unique TCR beta chains across the 666 repertoires, and around 12 million of these chains were shared by at least two donors. Raw reads were error-corrected and collapsed into unique sequences with a nearest-neighbor algorithm that merged closely related sequences to remove PCR and sequencing errors. Alignment of CDR3 sequences to IMGT reference sequences was used to assign V, D and J gene segments. Each retained sequence needed at least a six-nucleotide match to both a V gene segment and a J gene segment. A rearrangement counted as productive if the CDR3 had no stop codons and remained in frame with V and J, and every other rearrangement counted as non-productive. CDR3 was defined by IMGT convention, running from the second conserved V-encoded cysteine to the conserved J-encoded phenylalanine. The earlier analysis of more than 450 of the donors excluded sequences that lacked an unambiguous match to a single V gene segment. In an earlier analysis of approximately 610 of the donors, V segments were called functional above 56.7% productive rearrangements and were called segregating when the between-donor standard deviation exceeded 5%. A statistical classification framework was built for diagnosing cytomegalovirus status from the catalog of TCR beta chain sequences. A later analysis assigned V and J genes by comparing TCR nucleotide sequences with IMGT/GENE-DB human TR gene sequences. In a later analysis, CDR3 sequences and most-parsimonious VDJ recombination scenarios were assigned using the TCRdist pipeline. In a later analysis, every TCR beta chain was defined by the combination of its CDR3 amino acid sequence and its V-gene family, and reads without a unique V-gene family were dropped. In a later analysis, 450 to 600 highly shared, low-generation-probability nucleotide sequences were removed to address suspected cross-contamination and a sequencing artifact. For each public chain, a later analysis derived a clonal expansion index from normalized ranks of inferred template counts within each repertoire. Generation probabilities in a later analysis came from a VDJ recombination model fitted to out-of-frame rearrangements, and those results were checked against IGoR. In a later analysis, hypergeometric tests were used to score TCR-TCR, TCR-HLA and TCR-CMV co-occurrence, with a repertoire-size bias correction applied to TCR pairs. A later analysis estimated false discovery rates by permuting HLA or CMV assignments 20 times. In a later analysis, co-occurring TCRs were grouped with DBSCAN, and TCRdist sequence similarity was added when clustering was performed within HLA-allele-positive subsets. Repertoires with fewer than 30,000 or more than 120,000 public chains, plus five repertoires with anomalous nucleotide sharing, were excluded from co-occurrence clustering. This immuneACCESS table, as held by TCRdb, lists in-frame sequences with V and J called but not all clones. Of the missing ones, under half trace to an unresolved V gene in checked studies; the others have no known cause. V, J and clone size were drawn from that table, and D and trimming were deduced from the DNA. This sample has under 200,000 clones in its table, and around 86% of those were observed once. The ten largest make up about 0.8% of the sample.

This chain joins TRBV28 to TRBJ2-1; TRBD2 is perhaps the D gene, given 5 matching bases. The sequenced sample was PBMCs. The clonotype comes from a woman under 30 in good health and CMV-seronegative. CDR3 protein: CASSLAGFINEQFF. The nucleotide sequence reads as follows: TGTGCCAGCAGTCTGGCGGGTTTCATCAATGAGCAGTTCTTC.